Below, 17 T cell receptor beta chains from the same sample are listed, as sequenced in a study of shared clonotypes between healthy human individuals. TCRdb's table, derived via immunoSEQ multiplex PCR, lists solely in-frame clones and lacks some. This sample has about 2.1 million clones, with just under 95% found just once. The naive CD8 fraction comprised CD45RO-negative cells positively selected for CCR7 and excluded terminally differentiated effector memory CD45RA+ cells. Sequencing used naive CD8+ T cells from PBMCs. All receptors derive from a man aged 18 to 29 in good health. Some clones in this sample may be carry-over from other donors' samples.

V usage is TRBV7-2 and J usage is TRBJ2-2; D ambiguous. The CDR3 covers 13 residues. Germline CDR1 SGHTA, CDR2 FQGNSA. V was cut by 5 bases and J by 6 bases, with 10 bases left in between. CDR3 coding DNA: TGTGCCAGCAGCCCTCATCTTCCCGGGGAGCTGTTTTTT. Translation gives CASSPHLPGELFF.

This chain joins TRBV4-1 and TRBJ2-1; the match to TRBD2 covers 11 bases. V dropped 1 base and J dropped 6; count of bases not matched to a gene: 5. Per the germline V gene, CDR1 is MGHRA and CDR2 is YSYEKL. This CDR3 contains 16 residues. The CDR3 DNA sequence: TGCGCCAGCAGCCAAGGACTAGCGGGATGGGGCAATGAGCAGTTCTTC. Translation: CASSQGLAGWGNEQFF.

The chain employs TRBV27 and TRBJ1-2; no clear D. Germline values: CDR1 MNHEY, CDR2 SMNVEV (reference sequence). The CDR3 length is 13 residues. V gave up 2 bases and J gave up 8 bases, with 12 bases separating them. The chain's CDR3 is CASSLRLGWGYTF. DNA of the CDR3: TGTGCCAGCAGTTTACGGTTGGGGTGGGGCTACACCTTC.

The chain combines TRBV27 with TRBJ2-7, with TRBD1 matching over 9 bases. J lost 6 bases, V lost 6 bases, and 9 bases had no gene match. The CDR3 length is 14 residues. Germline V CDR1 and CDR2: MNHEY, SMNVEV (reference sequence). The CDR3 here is CASRAWDREAEQYF. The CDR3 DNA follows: TGTGCCAGCAGGGCGTGGGACAGGGAGGCCGAGCAGTACTTC.

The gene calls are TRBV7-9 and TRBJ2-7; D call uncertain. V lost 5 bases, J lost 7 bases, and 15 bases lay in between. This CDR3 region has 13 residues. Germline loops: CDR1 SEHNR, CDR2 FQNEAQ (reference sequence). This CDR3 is CASSLARVGEQYF. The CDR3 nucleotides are TGTGCCAGCAGCCTCGCCCGGGTCGGGGAGCAGTACTTC.

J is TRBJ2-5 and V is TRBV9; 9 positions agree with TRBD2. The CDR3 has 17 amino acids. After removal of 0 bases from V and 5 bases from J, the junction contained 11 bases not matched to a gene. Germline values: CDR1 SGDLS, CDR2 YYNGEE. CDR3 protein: CASSVEGAGGPGETQYF. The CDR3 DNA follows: TGTGCCAGCAGCGTAGAGGGTGCGGGAGGGCCTGGGGAGACCCAGTACTTC.

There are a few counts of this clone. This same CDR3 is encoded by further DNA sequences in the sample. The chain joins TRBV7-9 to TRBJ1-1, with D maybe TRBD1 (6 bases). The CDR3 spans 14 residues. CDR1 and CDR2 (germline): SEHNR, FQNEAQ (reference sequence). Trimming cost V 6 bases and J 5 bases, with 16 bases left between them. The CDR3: CASSLVGGGTEAFF. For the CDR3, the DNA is TGTGCCAGCAGTCTCGTAGGGGGAGGGACTGAAGCTTTCTTT.

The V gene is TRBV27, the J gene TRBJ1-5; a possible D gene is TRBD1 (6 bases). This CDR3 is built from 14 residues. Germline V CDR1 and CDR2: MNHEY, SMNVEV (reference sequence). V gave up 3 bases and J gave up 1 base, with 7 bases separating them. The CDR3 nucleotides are TGTGCCAGCAGTTTCGGACAGAGCAATCAGCCCCAGCATTTT. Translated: CASSFGQSNQPQHF.

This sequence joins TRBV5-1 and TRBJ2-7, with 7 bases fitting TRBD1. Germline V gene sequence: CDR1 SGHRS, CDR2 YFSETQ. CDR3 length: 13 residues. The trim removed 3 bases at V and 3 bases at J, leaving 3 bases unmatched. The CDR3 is CASSSGTDYEQYF. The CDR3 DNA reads TGCGCCAGCAGCTCCGGGACAGACTACGAGCAGTACTTC.

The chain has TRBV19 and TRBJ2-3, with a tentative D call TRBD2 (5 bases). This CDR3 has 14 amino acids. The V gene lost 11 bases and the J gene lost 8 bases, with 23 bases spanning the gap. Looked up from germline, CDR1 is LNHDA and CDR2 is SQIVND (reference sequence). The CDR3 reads CAHRLGPDEGTQYF. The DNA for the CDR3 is TGTGCCCACCGATTAGGGCCTGATGAGGGTACGCAGTATTTT.

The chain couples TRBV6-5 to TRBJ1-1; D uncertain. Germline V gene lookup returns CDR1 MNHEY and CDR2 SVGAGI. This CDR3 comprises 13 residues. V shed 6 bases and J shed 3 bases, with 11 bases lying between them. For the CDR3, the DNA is TGTGCCAGCAGGATCAATGAGGACACTGAAGCTTTCTTT. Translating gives CASRINEDTEAFF.

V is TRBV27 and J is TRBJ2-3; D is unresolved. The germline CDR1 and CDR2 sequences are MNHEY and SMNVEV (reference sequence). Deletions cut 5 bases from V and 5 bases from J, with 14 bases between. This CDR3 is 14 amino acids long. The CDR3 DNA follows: TGTGCCAGCAGTCCAGGACCCGGTCTAGATACGCAGTATTTT. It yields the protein CASSPGPGLDTQYF.

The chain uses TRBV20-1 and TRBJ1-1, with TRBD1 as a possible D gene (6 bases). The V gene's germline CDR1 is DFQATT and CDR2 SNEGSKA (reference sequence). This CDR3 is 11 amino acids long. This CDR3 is CRGAADFEAFF. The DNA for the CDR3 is TGCAGGGGGGCGGCAGACTTTGAAGCTTTCTTT.

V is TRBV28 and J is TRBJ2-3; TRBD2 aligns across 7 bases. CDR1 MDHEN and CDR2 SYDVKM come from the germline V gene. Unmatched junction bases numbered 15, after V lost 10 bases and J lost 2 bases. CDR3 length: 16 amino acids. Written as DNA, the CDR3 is TGTGCCACGACCGGAGTCGGGGGGACCCCCACAGATACGCAGTATTTT. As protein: CATTGVGGTPTDTQYF.

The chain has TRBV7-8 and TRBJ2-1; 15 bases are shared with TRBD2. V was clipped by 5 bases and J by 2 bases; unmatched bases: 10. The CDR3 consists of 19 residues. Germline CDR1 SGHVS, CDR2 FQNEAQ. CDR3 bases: TGTGCCAGCAGCCCGGGACTAGCGGGAGGCCTTGGACCCTACAATGAGCAGTTCTTC. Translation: CASSPGLAGGLGPYNEQFF.

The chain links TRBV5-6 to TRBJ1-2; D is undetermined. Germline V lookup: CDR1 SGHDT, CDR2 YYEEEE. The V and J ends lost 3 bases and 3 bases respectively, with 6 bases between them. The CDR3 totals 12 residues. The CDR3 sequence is CASSWQDYGYTF. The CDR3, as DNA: TGTGCCAGCAGCTGGCAGGACTATGGCTACACCTTC.

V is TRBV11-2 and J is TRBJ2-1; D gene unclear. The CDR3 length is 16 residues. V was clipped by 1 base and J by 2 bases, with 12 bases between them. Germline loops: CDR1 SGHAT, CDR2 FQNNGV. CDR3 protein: CASSLGVGYTYNEQFF. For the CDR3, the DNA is TGTGCCAGCAGCTTAGGGGTGGGGTATACCTACAATGAGCAGTTCTTC. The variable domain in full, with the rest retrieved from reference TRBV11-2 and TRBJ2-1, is EAGVAQSPRYKIIEKRQSVAFWCNPISGHATLYWYQQILGQGPKLLIQFQNNGVVDDSQLPKDRFSAERLKGVDSTLKIQPAKLEDSAVYLCASSLGVGYTYNEQFFGPGTRLTVL.